This T cell receptor (beta chain) originates from a study of blood T cell repertoires in COVID-19. Study-level background: Acute-phase and convalescent COVID-19 samples originated in the United States, Italy and Spain. T cells, B-cell-depleted T cells, or PBMCs provided the cDNA or gDNA that served as material.

CDR1 is SGHNT, CDR2 YENEEA, per germline. This CDR3 is built from 18 residues. Trimming stripped 1 base from V and 4 bases from J, with 22 bases between. Original processing notes: Amplifying reference gene primers gave estimates of nucleated cell counts. Measured with immunoSEQ multiplex PCR; TCRdb has only the in-frame clones, and not every one. V, J and clone size derive from that table, while D and trimming were established from the DNA sequence. This sample has under 200,000 clones, with roughly 91% found just once. This sequence was found in a man aged 40-49 years with active or convalescent COVID-19. The source material was peripheral blood. The rearrangement uses TRBV11-3 and TRBJ1-1; D unclear. The CDR3 reads CASSLGYNSAGRGTEAFF. The CDR3 nucleotides read TGTGCCAGCAGCTTAGGTTATAATTCGGCAGGACGGGGCACTGAAGCTTTCTTT. The full variable domain, completed using reference TRBV11-3 and TRBJ1-1, is EAGVVQSPRYKIIEKKQPVAFWCNPISGHNTLYWYLQNLGQGPELLIRYENEEAVDDSQLPKDRFSAERLKGVDSTLKIQPAELGDSAVYLCASSLGYNSAGRGTEAFFGQGTRLTVV.